These 30 T cell receptor beta chains were sequenced from one sample in a study of CXCR3-negative and CXCR3-positive naive CD8 T cells (dated by TCRdb to about 2019). Study-wide conclusions, independent of this receptor: TRB CDR3s from CXCR3-positive naive cells showed higher hydrophobicity (lower Kidera factor 4), lower energy, and higher strength and volume indices than CXCR3-negative naive cells.

These receptors have no identified antigens. The instrument given in TCRdb is NextSeq 550. The Human TCR Profiling Kit (MiLaboratory) was used to prepare UMI-labeled 5' RACE TRB cDNA libraries. TCRdb reprocessed the reads and lists each CDR3 protein sequence as a single entry, with no DNA. The sample table on file contains about 53,000 distinct CDR3 sequences. Jointly, the top ten make up around 0.51% of the sample. Sequenced: naive CXCR3+ CD8+ T cells from blood. In light of the paper, this sample's cell subset or site label describes: CD45RO-CCR7+CD27+CD95- naive CD8+ T cells expressing CXCR3 (TNR3+). These receptors were obtained from a human donor in good health. Some clones in this sample may be carry-over from other donors' samples.

The V and J genes are TRBV20-1 and TRBJ2-7; TCRdb reports TRBD1, a call that lacks DNA to check it against. Germline V gene sequence: CDR1 DFQATT, CDR2 SNEGSKA (reference sequence). The CDR3 has 15 amino acids. CDR3 residues: CSAYNRDRGTYEQYF.

The CDR3 region is CASSQARVATEAFF. The gene calls are TRBV4-3 and TRBJ1-1; TCRdb gives TRBD1 as the D gene, but with no DNA this cannot be confirmed. The CDR3 runs to 14 residues. Germline CDR1 is LGHNA and CDR2 is YSLEER.

This sequence joins TRBV29-1 and TRBJ2-7; TCRdb's assignment of TRBD1 cannot be checked, as there is no DNA. Germline V lookup: CDR1 SQVTM, CDR2 ANQGSEA. The CDR3 spans 15 residues. The CDR3 spells CSVELDRGDSYEQYF.

This rearrangement joins TRBV10-3 to TRBJ2-7; TCRdb calls TRBD2, which cannot be checked without DNA. This CDR3 is 13 amino acids long. From germline, CDR1 is ENHRY and CDR2 SYGVKD. This CDR3 is CAISGLAFFEQYF.

The chain has TRBV14 and TRBJ2-1; TCRdb reports TRBD2, a call that lacks DNA to check it against. The CDR3 consists of 14 residues. CDR1 SGHDN and CDR2 FVKESK come from the germline V gene. CDR3 in amino acids: CASSPTSGGLEQFF.

V gene TRBV29-1 combines with J gene TRBJ2-1. CDR3 length: 13 amino acids. CDR1 and CDR2 (germline): SQVTM, ANQGSEA. The CDR3 sequence is CSGEGSSYNEQFF.

The chain links TRBV3-1 to TRBJ2-3; the D call from TCRdb, TRBD2, cannot be confirmed without DNA. Germline values: CDR1 LGHDT, CDR2 YNNKEL (reference sequence). This CDR3 is 15 amino acids long. CDR3 residues: CASSPRSAGEDTQYF.

This chain links TRBV29-1 with TRBJ1-2. The CDR3 length is 11 residues. Germline lookup yields CDR1 SQVTM and CDR2 ANQGSEA. CDR3: CSSPSWDGYTF. The full variable domain, its missing parts supplied by reference TRBV29-1 and TRBJ1-2, is SAVISQKPSRDICQRGTSLTIQCQVDSQVTMMFWYRQQPGQSLTLIATANQGSEATYESGFVIDKFPISRPNLTFSTLTVSNMSPEDSSIYLCSSPSWDGYTFGSGTRLTVV.

This chain uses TRBV7-9 with TRBJ2-5; TCRdb outputs TRBD1, but without DNA this stays unchecked. This CDR3 has 14 amino acids. Germline CDR1 is SEHNR and CDR2 is FQNEAQ (reference sequence). This chain's CDR3 is CASSEDRLQETQYF.

The V call is TRBV7-2, the J call TRBJ1-5; without DNA, the TCRdb call of TRBD1 cannot be checked. This CDR3 has 14 amino acids. Germline V lookup: CDR1 SGHTA, CDR2 FQGNSA. This CDR3 reads CASRRTGINQPQHF.

The chain employs TRBV7-8 and TRBJ2-4; the TCRdb D gene call, TRBD1, has no DNA to confirm it. Looked up from germline, CDR1 is SGHVS and CDR2 is FQNEAQ. This CDR3 contains 16 residues. The CDR3 region is CASSSGTVLAKNIQYF.

This rearrangement joins TRBV20-1 to TRBJ2-3; lacking DNA, the TRBD2 call made by TCRdb goes unchecked. Germline V gene lookup returns CDR1 DFQATT and CDR2 SNEGSKA (reference sequence). The CDR3 runs 14 residues. CDR3 sequence reads: CSASIGGDTDTQYF.

This chain connects TRBV7-9 to TRBJ2-2; the TCRdb D gene call, TRBD1, has no DNA to confirm it. Germline CDR1 and CDR2: SEHNR and FQNEAQ (reference sequence). The CDR3 spans 18 residues. CDR3 sequence reads: CASSLAHDRGTNTGELFF.

The chain links TRBV28 to TRBJ2-7; checking the TCRdb D call of TRBD2 is not possible without DNA. This CDR3 has 14 residues. The germline gives CDR1 MDHEN, CDR2 SYDVKM. The CDR3 here is CASSPRVSFYEQYF.

This chain uses TRBV7-9 with TRBJ1-5; TCRdb's D call of TRBD1 is untestable without DNA. Per the germline V gene, CDR1 is SEHNR and CDR2 is FQNEAQ (reference sequence). The CDR3 contains 17 residues. CDR3 protein: CASSLASGTGGGQPQHF.

V gene TRBV29-1 combines with J gene TRBJ2-5; TCRdb's D call, TRBD2, is unchecked because there is no DNA. The CDR3 runs to 14 residues. Germline-derived CDR1 and CDR2 are SQVTM and ANQGSEA. Here the CDR3 reads CSAIRLAVLETQYF. The whole variable domain, remainder taken from reference TRBV29-1 and TRBJ2-5, is SAVISQKPSRDICQRGTSLTIQCQVDSQVTMMFWYRQQPGQSLTLIATANQGSEATYESGFVIDKFPISRPNLTFSTLTVSNMSPEDSSIYLCSAIRLAVLETQYFGPGTRLLVL.

The chain has TRBV27 and TRBJ2-7; TCRdb lists TRBD1, though no DNA is available to test this call. The CDR3 runs 16 residues. Germline V gene lookup returns CDR1 MNHEY and CDR2 SMNVEV (reference sequence). The CDR3 sequence is CASSSPQSGYLYEQYF.

The chain's CDR3 is CASSGRGTTNEKLFF. The V call is TRBV10-1, the J call TRBJ1-4; TCRdb outputs TRBD1, but without DNA this stays unchecked. The germline gives CDR1 WNHNN, CDR2 SYGVQD (reference sequence). The CDR3 spans 15 residues.

The rearrangement joins TRBV7-8 to TRBJ2-7. CDR1 and CDR2 (germline): SGHVS, FQNEAQ. CDR3 length: 12 amino acids. The chain's CDR3 is CASSPITYEQYF. Full variable domain (remainder filled in from reference TRBV7-8 and TRBJ2-7): GAGVSQSPRYKVAKRGQDVALRCDPISGHVSLFWYQQALGQGPEFLTYFQNEAQLDKSGLPSDRFFAERPEGSVSTLKIQRTQQEDSAVYLCASSPITYEQYFGPGTRLTVT.

The chain recombines TRBV7-3 with TRBJ1-2; TCRdb's D call of TRBD1 is untestable without DNA. Germline CDR1 reads SGHTA; CDR2 reads FQGTGA. This CDR3 has 14 amino acids. CDR3 sequence reads: CASSLDRGNYGYTF.

The chain combines TRBV12-3 or TRBV12-4 with TRBJ1-4; TCRdb picks TRBD1, but there is no DNA to check that call. The length of the CDR3 is 12 residues. CDR3 residues: CASRGDREKLFF.

This sequence joins TRBV29-1 and TRBJ2-2; TCRdb names TRBD1, which stays unverified in the absence of DNA. In germline, CDR1 is SQVTM, CDR2 ANQGSEA. The CDR3 spans 15 residues. The CDR3 protein is CSAWVPGTNTGELFF.

The rearrangement joins TRBV7-9 to TRBJ2-7; TCRdb picks TRBD2, but there is no DNA to check that call. The CDR3 has 18 residues. Germline V gene data show CDR1 as SEHNR and CDR2 as FQNEAQ (reference sequence). The CDR3 reads CASSLVSSGGRATYEQYF.

The chain combines TRBV25-1 with TRBJ2-7. The germline V gene has CDR1 MGHDK and CDR2 SYGVNS. The CDR3 length is 14 residues. The CDR3 protein is CASSPRYSSYEQYF.

This chain uses TRBV29-1 with TRBJ2-1. The length of the CDR3 is 14 residues. Germline V gene sequence: CDR1 SQVTM, CDR2 ANQGSEA. This CDR3 reads CSVEDDVTYNEQFF.

The CDR3 protein is CSGEGGLNTEAFF. The chain is built from TRBV29-1 and TRBJ1-1; the D call of TRBD1 rests on TCRdb alone, since no DNA is present to check it. CDR1 SQVTM and CDR2 ANQGSEA come from the germline V gene. This CDR3 has 13 amino acids.

The chain has TRBV7-9 and TRBJ2-7; the TRBD1 assignment by TCRdb is unverifiable without DNA. The germline V gene has CDR1 SEHNR and CDR2 FQNEAQ (reference sequence). The CDR3 length is 14 residues. This CDR3 is CASSSRDREYEQYF.

This sequence joins TRBV28 and TRBJ2-6; there is no DNA to check the TCRdb D call of TRBD1. The CDR3 contains 15 residues. Germline CDR1 and CDR2: MDHEN and SYDVKM. CDR3 sequence: CASSWRGPGANVMTF.

The chain uses TRBV7-9 and TRBJ2-7. Germline V gene lookup returns CDR1 SEHNR and CDR2 FQNEAQ (reference sequence). The CDR3 is 14 residues long. This CDR3 is CASSLGTRSYEQYF.

This chain joins TRBV4-3 and TRBJ2-1; the TRBD2 assignment by TCRdb is unverifiable without DNA. Germline CDR1 LGHNA, CDR2 YSLEER. This CDR3 spans 18 amino acids. The CDR3 loop reads CASSQDGLAGGYYNEQFF.